What follows describes a single T cell receptor (beta chain). Its antigen is not known. This sample was taken from a study of cytomegalovirus exposure and HLA in healthy donors. Study-level points and caveats: Available immune exposure information covered CMV serostatus only. There were some 150 TCR beta chains listed as cytomegalovirus-associated.

Primers: 60 Vbeta forward and 13 Jbeta reverse. Authors' data handling: In a later analysis, 8.5 million to 14 million of some 80 million unique beta chains occurred in at least two donors. Sequencing used immunoSEQ multiplex PCR; TCRdb keeps in-frame clones, though not all of them. V and J calls and clone size follow that table, whereas D and trimming were derived from the DNA. The table lists 150,000 to 200,000 clones, about 81% of them singletons. The sequence derives from a man younger than 30 in good health and CMV-seronegative. What was sequenced was PBMCs.

The CDR3 is CASSQEGTGVSYGYTF. The CDR3 DNA reads as TGTGCCAGCAGCCAAGAAGGGACAGGGGTTAGCTATGGCTACACCTTC. The V gene is TRBV4-2, the J gene TRBJ1-2, with 10 nucleotides matching TRBD1. Trimming removed 0 bases from V and 4 bases from J; junction bases left unmatched: 5. The CDR3 is made up of 16 amino acids. Germline V gene data show CDR1 as LGHNA and CDR2 as YNFKEQ.